This is a list of T cell receptor beta chains from one sample in a study of T cells in Graves' hyperthyroidism and ophthalmopathy. TCRdb re-derived calls from the multiplex PCR reads in MiXCR, one entry per CDR3 protein. The repertoire holds about 510,000 distinct CDR3 sequences, around 43% seen once, with about two fifths in the top ten. The sample was peripheral blood or thyroid tissue (not recorded which). The receptors shown here come from an adult woman with Graves' disease, either hyperthyroidism or ophthalmopathy (not recorded which). CDR3s include the opening cysteine and the closing phenylalanine or tryptophan. D genes are given only for firm matches. Expanded clones are given a class, and other clones once, few, many or no size at all.

clone_size: few; d_call: TRBD2; v_call: TRBV9; j_call: TRBJ2-5; cdr3_nt: TGTGCCAGCAGCACAAGACTAGCGGGAGAAGAGACCCAGTACTTC; cdr3_aa: CASSTRLAGEETQYF
clone_size: .; d_call: TRBD1; v_call: TRBV11-2; j_call: TRBJ1-1; cdr3_nt: TGTGCCAGCAGGGAGACAGGGGTCGTTGTCACTGAAGCTTTCTTT; cdr3_aa: CASRETGVVVTEAFF
clone_size: few; d_call: .; v_call: TRBV12-3/TRBV12-4; j_call: TRBJ2-7; cdr3_nt: TGTGCCAGCAGGAGTAGCGGATCTACCTACGAGCAGTACTTC; cdr3_aa: CASRSSGSTYEQYF
clone_size: .; d_call: .; v_call: TRBV2; j_call: TRBJ1-5; cdr3_nt: TGTGCCAGCAGTTCGGGGATCCAGTCATCACAGCCCCAGCATTTT; cdr3_aa: CASSSGIQSSQPQHF
clone_size: .; d_call: .; v_call: TRBV10-3; j_call: TRBJ1-2; cdr3_nt: TGTGCCATCAGAGGATCCGGGGACGATGGCTACACCTTC; cdr3_aa: CAIRGSGDDGYTF
clone_size: once; d_call: TRBD1; v_call: TRBV19; j_call: TRBJ2-7; cdr3_nt: TGTGCCAGTAGTATAGTGGGACAGGGAGACTACGAGCAGTACTTC; cdr3_aa: CASSIVGQGDYEQYF
clone_size: .; d_call: TRBD1; v_call: TRBV9; j_call: TRBJ1-1; cdr3_nt: TGTGCCAGCAGTTCCTCGACAGGGGCTGAAGCTTTCTTT; cdr3_aa: CASSSSTGAEAFF
clone_size: many; d_call: TRBD1; v_call: TRBV29-1; j_call: TRBJ1-2; cdr3_nt: TGCAGCGTGGAAACTGGACAGGGACTACAGGGCTACACCTTC; cdr3_aa: CSVETGQGLQGYTF
clone_size: .; d_call: TRBD1; v_call: TRBV2; j_call: TRBJ1-6; cdr3_nt: TGTGCCAGCATAACAGGGGGCGATTCACCCCTCCACTTT; cdr3_aa: CASITGGDSPLHF
clone_size: few; d_call: TRBD2; v_call: TRBV7-9; j_call: TRBJ2-2; cdr3_nt: TGTGCCAGCAGTCCGATACTAGCGGGAGGAACCGGGGAGCTGTTTTTT; cdr3_aa: CASSPILAGGTGELFF
clone_size: few; d_call: TRBD1; v_call: TRBV7-6; j_call: TRBJ2-7; cdr3_nt: TGTGCCAGCAGCACGCCCGGGACAGGGTGGCACGAGCAGTACTTC; cdr3_aa: CASSTPGTGWHEQYF
clone_size: .; d_call: .; v_call: TRBV7-2; j_call: TRBJ2-2; cdr3_nt: TGTGCCAGCAGCTTATCCCGTCTCGGGAACACCGGGGAGCTGTTTTTT; cdr3_aa: CASSLSRLGNTGELFF
clone_size: .; d_call: .; v_call: TRBV14; j_call: TRBJ1-2; cdr3_nt: TGTGCCAGCAGTGACAGGTTTCTGGACGGCTACACCTTC; cdr3_aa: CASSDRFLDGYTF
clone_size: few; d_call: TRBD1; v_call: TRBV6-5; j_call: TRBJ1-2; cdr3_nt: TGTGCCAGCGGACCGGGACAGGGGGCCTTAGGTGGCTACACCTTC; cdr3_aa: CASGPGQGALGGYTF
clone_size: .; d_call: .; v_call: TRBV29-1; j_call: TRBJ2-7; cdr3_nt: TGCAGCTTCGGTACGGGATCCTCCTACGAGCAGTACTTC; cdr3_aa: CSFGTGSSYEQYF
clone_size: .; d_call: .; v_call: TRBV6-6; j_call: TRBJ2-7; cdr3_nt: TGTGCCAGCAGGGTCTCCTACGAGCAGTACTTC; cdr3_aa: CASRVSYEQYF
clone_size: many; d_call: TRBD1; v_call: TRBV5-4; j_call: TRBJ2-7; cdr3_nt: TGTGCCAGCAGCTTGGGGACAGGCAAGAGCTCCTACGAGCAGTACTTC; cdr3_aa: CASSLGTGKSSYEQYF
clone_size: .; d_call: .; v_call: TRBV14; j_call: TRBJ2-3; cdr3_nt: TGTGCCAGCAGCCAAGATCATACCAGCACAGATACGCAGTATTTT; cdr3_aa: CASSQDHTSTDTQYF
clone_size: .; d_call: TRBD1; v_call: TRBV20-1; j_call: TRBJ2-7; cdr3_nt: TGCAGTGCTCCCGGGACAGGGACCTACGAGCAGTACTTC; cdr3_aa: CSAPGTGTYEQYF
clone_size: few; d_call: .; v_call: TRBV19; j_call: TRBJ2-6; cdr3_nt: TGTGCCAGTAGGTATTCCTCTGGGGCCAACGTCCTGACTTTC; cdr3_aa: CASRYSSGANVLTF
clone_size: .; d_call: .; v_call: TRBV10-2; j_call: TRBJ2-5; cdr3_nt: TGTGCCAGCAGTCCCCGATCGACCCAAGAGACCCAGTACTTC; cdr3_aa: CASSPRSTQETQYF
clone_size: few; d_call: TRBD2; v_call: TRBV29-1; j_call: TRBJ2-1; cdr3_nt: TGCAGCGCGGCGACTAGCGGGGACAATGAGCAGTTCTTC; cdr3_aa: CSAATSGDNEQFF